The source of this T cell receptor (beta chain) is a study of cytomegalovirus exposure and HLA in healthy donors. In regard to this clone: Its matching antigen is unknown. The junction and the germline gene differ at one end; a read error may be behind it.

Healthy bone marrow donors made up the donors. The CDR3 has 15 amino acids. Per germline, CDR1 SEHNR and CDR2 FQNEAQ (reference sequence). 13 Jbeta primers and 60 Vbeta primers were used for the PCR. Clones were read by immunoSEQ multiplex PCR, and TCRdb kept only the in-frame ones, dropping some. The sample shows approximately 150,000 clones, 88% of them seen only once. Study results and caveats: As was reported, the HLA-A and HLA-B alleles of most subjects were accurately predicted from TCR beta sequences.

Material for sequencing was PBMCs. The TCR sequence derives from a woman in her thirties or forties in good health and CMV-seronegative. The chain employs TRBV7-9 and TRBJ1-2; TRBD1 aligns across 8 bases. CDR3 loop: CSSSLGTQGVYGYTF. The CDR3, as DNA: TGTTCCAGCAGCTTAGGGACACAGGGGGTATATGGCTACACCTTC.